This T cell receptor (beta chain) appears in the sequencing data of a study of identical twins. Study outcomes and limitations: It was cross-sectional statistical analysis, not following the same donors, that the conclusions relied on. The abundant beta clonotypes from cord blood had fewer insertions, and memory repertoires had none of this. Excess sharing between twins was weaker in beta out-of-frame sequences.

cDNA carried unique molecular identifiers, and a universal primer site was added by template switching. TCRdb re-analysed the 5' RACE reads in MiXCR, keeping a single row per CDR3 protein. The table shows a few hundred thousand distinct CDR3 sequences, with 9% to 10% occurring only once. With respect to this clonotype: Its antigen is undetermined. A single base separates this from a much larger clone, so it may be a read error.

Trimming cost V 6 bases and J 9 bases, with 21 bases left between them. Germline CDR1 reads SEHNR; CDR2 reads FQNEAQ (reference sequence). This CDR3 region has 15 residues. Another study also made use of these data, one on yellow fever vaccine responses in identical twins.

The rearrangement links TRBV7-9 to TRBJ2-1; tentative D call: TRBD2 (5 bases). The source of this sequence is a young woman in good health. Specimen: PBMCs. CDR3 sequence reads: CASRPETSLVVEQFF. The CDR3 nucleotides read TGTGCCAGCAGACCCGAAACTAGTTTGGTGGTTGAGCAGTTCTTC.